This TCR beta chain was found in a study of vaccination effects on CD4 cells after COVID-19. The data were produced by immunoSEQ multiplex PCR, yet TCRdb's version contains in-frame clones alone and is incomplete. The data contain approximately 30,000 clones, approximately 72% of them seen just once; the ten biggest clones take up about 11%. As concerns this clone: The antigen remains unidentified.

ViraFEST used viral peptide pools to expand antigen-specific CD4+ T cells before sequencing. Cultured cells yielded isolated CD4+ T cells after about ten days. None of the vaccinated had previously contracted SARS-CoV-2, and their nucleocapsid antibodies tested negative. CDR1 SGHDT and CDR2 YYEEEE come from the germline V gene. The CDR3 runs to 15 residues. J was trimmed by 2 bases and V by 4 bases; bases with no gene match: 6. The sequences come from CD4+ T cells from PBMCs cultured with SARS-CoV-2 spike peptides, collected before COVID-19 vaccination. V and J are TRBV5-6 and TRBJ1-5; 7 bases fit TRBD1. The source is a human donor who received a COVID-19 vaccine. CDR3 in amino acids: CASSRQGVGNQPQHF. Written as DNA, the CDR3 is TGTGCCAGCAGCCGACAGGGAGTGGGCAATCAGCCCCAGCATTTT.